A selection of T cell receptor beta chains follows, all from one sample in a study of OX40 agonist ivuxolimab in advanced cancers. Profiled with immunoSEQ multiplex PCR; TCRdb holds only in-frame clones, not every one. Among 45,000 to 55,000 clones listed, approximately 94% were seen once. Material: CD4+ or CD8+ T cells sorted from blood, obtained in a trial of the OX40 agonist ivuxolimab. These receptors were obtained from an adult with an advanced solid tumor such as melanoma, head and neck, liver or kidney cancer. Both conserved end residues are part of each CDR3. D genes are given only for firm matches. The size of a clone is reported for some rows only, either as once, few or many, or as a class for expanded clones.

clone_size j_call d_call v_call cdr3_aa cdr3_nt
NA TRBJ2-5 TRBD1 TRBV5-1 CASSLAGGTGDQETQYF TGCGCCAGCAGCTTGGCCGGGGGGACAGGGGATCAAGAGACCCAGTACTTC
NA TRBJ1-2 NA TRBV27 CASGDSRLNYGYTF TGTGCCAGCGGAGACAGTAGACTAAACTATGGCTACACCTTC
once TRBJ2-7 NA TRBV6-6 CASSYGVSYEQYF TGTGCCAGCAGTTACGGGGTATCCTACGAGCAGTACTTC
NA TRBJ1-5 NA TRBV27 CASSLIWTGYQPQHF TGTGCCAGCAGTTTAATTTGGACCGGTTATCAGCCCCAGCATTTT
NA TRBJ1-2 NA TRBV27 CASSGGPLEKSGGYTF TGTGCCAGCAGCGGGGGGCCGCTCGAAAAGTCGGGTGGCTACACCTTC
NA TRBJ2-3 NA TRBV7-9 CASSPGGGGTDTQYF TGTGCCAGCAGCCCCGGGGGAGGAGGGACAGATACGCAGTATTTT
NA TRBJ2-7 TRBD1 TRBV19 CASTAGTGTPYEQYF TGTGCCAGTACGGCCGGGACAGGGACGCCCTACGAGCAGTACTTC
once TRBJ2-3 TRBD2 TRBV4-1 CASSARDGGLASDTQYF TGCGCCAGCAGCGCACGAGACGGGGGGTTGGCATCAGATACGCAGTATTTT
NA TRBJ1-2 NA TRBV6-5 CASPRSQAVVGGYTF TGTGCCAGCCCGAGGTCGCAGGCTGTTGTAGGAGGCTACACCTTC
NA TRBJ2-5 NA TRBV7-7 CASSLVGEETQYF TGTGCTAGCAGCTTAGTGGGAGAAGAGACCCAGTACTTC
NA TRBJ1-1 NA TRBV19 CASSILPGEAFF TGTGCCAGTAGTATCCTCCCCGGGGAAGCTTTCTTT
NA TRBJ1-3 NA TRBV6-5 CASSYSGGYGTIYF TGTGCCAGCAGTTACTCGGGGGGTTATGGCACCATATATTTT
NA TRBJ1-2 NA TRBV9 CASSVADTYGYTF TGTGCCAGCAGCGTAGCTGACACCTATGGCTACACCTTC
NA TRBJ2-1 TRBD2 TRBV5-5 CASSLAGGSSYNEQFF TGTGCCAGCAGCTTGGCGGGCGGGAGTTCGTACAATGAGCAGTTCTTC
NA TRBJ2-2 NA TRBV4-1 CASSQDWGYTGELFF TGCGCCAGCAGCCAAGACTGGGGGTACACCGGGGAGCTGTTTTTT
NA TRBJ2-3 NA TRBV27 CASSLAVADTQYF TGTGCCAGCAGTTTAGCGGTCGCAGATACGCAGTATTTT
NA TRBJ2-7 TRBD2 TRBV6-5 CASSYAEREGYEQYF TGTGCCAGCAGTTACGCTGAGCGGGAGGGCTACGAGCAGTACTTC
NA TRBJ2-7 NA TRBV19 CASSSRGYEQYF TGTGCCAGTAGCTCAAGGGGCTACGAGCAGTACTTC
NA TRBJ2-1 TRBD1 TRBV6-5 CASRVRDRGTDEQFF TGTGCCAGCAGGGTCCGGGACAGGGGGACGGATGAGCAGTTCTTC